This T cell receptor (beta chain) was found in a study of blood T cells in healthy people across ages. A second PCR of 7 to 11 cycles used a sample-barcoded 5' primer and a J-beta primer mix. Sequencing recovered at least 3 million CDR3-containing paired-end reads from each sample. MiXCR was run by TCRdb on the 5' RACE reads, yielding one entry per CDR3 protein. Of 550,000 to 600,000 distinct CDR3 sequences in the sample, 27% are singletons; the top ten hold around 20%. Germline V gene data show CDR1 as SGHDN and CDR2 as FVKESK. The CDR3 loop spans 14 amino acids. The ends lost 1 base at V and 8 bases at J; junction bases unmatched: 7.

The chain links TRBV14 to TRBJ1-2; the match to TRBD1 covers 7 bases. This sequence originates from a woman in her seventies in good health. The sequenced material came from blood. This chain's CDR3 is CASSQAPMTGGYTF. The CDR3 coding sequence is TGTGCCAGCAGCCAAGCCCCTATGACAGGGGGCTACACCTTC. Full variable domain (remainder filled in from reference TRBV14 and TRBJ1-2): EAGVTQFPSHSVIEKGQTVTLRCDPISGHDNLYWYRRVMGKEIKFLLHFVKESKQDESGMPNNRFLAERTGGTYSTLKVQPAELEDSGVYFCASSQAPMTGGYTFGSGTRLTVV.